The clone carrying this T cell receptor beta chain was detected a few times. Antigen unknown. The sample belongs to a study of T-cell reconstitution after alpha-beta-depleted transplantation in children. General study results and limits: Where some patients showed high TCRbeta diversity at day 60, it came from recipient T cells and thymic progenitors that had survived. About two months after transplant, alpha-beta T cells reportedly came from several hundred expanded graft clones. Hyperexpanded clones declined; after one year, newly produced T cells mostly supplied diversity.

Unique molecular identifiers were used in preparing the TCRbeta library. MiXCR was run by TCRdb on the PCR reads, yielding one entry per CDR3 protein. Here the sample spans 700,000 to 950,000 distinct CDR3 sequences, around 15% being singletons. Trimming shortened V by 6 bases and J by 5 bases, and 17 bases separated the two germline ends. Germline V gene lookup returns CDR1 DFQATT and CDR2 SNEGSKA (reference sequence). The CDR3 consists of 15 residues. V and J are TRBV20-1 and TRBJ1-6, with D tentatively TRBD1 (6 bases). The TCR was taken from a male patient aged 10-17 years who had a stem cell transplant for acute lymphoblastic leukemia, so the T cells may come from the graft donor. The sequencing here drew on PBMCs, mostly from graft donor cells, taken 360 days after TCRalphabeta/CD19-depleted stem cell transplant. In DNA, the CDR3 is TGCAGTGCCAAAAGGGGGGTCTTCGATAATTCACCCCTCCACTTT. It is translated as CSAKRGVFDNSPLHF.